A single sample gave rise to the 23 T cell receptor beta chains below, sequenced in a study of T cells after yellow fever vaccination (dated by TCRdb to the late 2010s). Library construction relied on 5' RACE. TCRdb records Illumina NovaSeq 6000 as the sequencer. TCRdb redid the processing of the public reads, applying fastp at Q25 and MiXCR, and retained in-frame beta chains. CDR3 protein duplicates are merged, each entry listing the most common genes and DNA. The sample profile shows 250,000 to 400,000 distinct CDR3 sequences; over 4% of them were found once. The leading ten clones occupy approximately 25% of the sample. This specimen's treatment or condition label, per the study, means: live attenuated yellow fever vaccine strain. The sequences come from PBMCs, collected 5 days after the yellow fever booster vaccination. The receptor set was obtained from a man aged 18 to 30 who received the YFV17D yellow fever vaccine.

This clonotype has a handful of counts. The genes are TRBV9 and TRBJ2-6, with D maybe TRBD1 (6 bases). Trimming removed 2 bases from V and 4 bases from J, with 10 bases in between. The CDR3 runs to 15 residues. Germline V gene data show CDR1 as SGDLS and CDR2 as YYNGEE. Written as DNA, the CDR3 is TGTGCCAGCAGCGTCACAGGGCTGGGGGCCAACGTCCTGACTTTC. It specifies CASSVTGLGANVLTF. The full variable domain, completed using reference TRBV9 and TRBJ2-6, is DSGVTQTPKHLITATGQRVTLRCSPRSGDLSVYWYQQSLDQGLQFLIQYYNGEERAKGNILERFSAQQFPDLHSELNLSSLELGDSALYFCASSVTGLGANVLTFGAGSRLTVL.

Of note for this clonotype: A single base separates this from a much larger clone, so it may be a read error. This chain links TRBV6-5 with TRBJ2-5, with a tentative D call TRBD2 (7 bases). CDR1 is MNHEY and CDR2 is SVGAGI in the germline V gene. There are 15 residues in the CDR3. CDR3 amino acids: CASRPRPGGGETQHF. The CDR3 nucleotides read TGTGCCAGCAGGCCTCGTCCGGGGGGCGGAGAGACCCAGCACTTC.

In this sample, this clonotype turned up many times. The chain combines TRBV4-3 with TRBJ1-2, with D hard to call. Germline CDR1 reads LGHNA; CDR2 reads YSLEER. Trimming pared 4 bases from V and 8 bases from J, leaving 11 bases between. The CDR3 spans 12 residues. DNA for the CDR3: TGCGCCAGCAGCCGCCGATCTGGAGGCTACACCTTC. Protein: CASSRRSGGYTF.

This chain joins TRBV10-3 and TRBJ1-5; D is unresolved. The CDR3 covers 14 residues. V lost 3 bases to trimming and J lost 0 bases, with 6 bases between them. CDR1 and CDR2 (germline): ENHRY, SYGVKD. CDR3 coding DNA: TGTGCCATCAGTGAACATCTTAGCAATCAGCCCCAGCATTTT. It encodes CAISEHLSNQPQHF.

The J gene is TRBJ1-1, the V gene TRBV7-8; D is undetermined. Trimming left V 5 bases short and J 3 bases short, with 13 bases between. CDR3 length: 14 residues. Germline CDR1 reads SGHVS; CDR2 reads FQNEAQ. The CDR3 spells CASSPWEGHTEAFF. In DNA form, the CDR3 reads TGTGCCAGCAGCCCATGGGAGGGCCACACTGAAGCTTTCTTT.

This CDR3 is CASSYSANYGYTF. The CDR3 DNA sequence: TGTGCCAGCAGTTACTCTGCTAACTATGGCTACACCTTC. The rearrangement uses TRBV6-5 and TRBJ1-2, with no clear D. The CDR3 is 13 amino acids. In germline, CDR1 is MNHEY, CDR2 SVGAGI. V was cut by 0 bases and J by 0 bases, with 2 bases left in between.

This clonotype has ten or more counts. V is TRBV29-1 and J is TRBJ2-3, with 9 positions matching TRBD1. The germline V gene has CDR1 SQVTM and CDR2 ANQGSEA. J gave up 0 bases and V 4 bases, and 5 bases lay outside the gene matches. The CDR3 has 15 amino acids. This CDR3 reads CSVVGTGTSTDTQYF. CDR3 bases: TGCAGCGTTGTTGGGACAGGGACTAGCACAGATACGCAGTATTTT.

This clonotype was found a few times. V is TRBV6-1 and J is TRBJ1-2; D possibly corresponds to TRBD1 (5 bases). Trimming removed 9 bases at V and 1 base at J, with 12 bases between. Germline values: CDR1 MNHNS, CDR2 SASEGT. The CDR3 totals 13 residues. The CDR3 protein is CASGGGDNYGYTF. CDR3 nucleotide sequence: TGTGCCAGTGGGGGTGGGGATAACTATGGCTACACCTTC.

This clonotype was seen many times. The V and J genes are TRBV5-1 and TRBJ1-2; D is possibly TRBD1 (5 bases). Germline V gene lookup returns CDR1 SGHRS and CDR2 YFSETQ. V lost 2 bases and J 5 bases, leaving 7 bases between the germline ends. The CDR3 is made up of 12 amino acids. This CDR3 is CASSLGVYGYTF. The CDR3 nucleotides read TGCGCCAGCAGCTTAGGGGTGTATGGCTACACCTTC. The whole variable domain, filled in from reference TRBV5-1 and TRBJ1-2, reads KAGVTQTPRYLIKTRGQQVTLSCSPISGHRSVSWYQQTPGQGLQFLFEYFSETQRNKGNFPGRFSGRQFSNSRSEMNVSTLELGDSALYLCASSLGVYGYTFGSGTRLTVV.

The gene calls are TRBV5-1 and TRBJ2-3; D may be TRBD1 (5 bases). The germline V gene encodes CDR1 SGHRS and CDR2 YFSETQ. The CDR3 covers 11 residues. The ends were cut back, 2 bases at V and 11 bases at J, with 9 bases in the middle. CDR3 in DNA: TGCGCCAGCAGCTTCGTTGGACAGCAGTATTTT. It codes for CASSFVGQQYF.

Only a few counts were recorded for this clonotype. The chain carries TRBV4-3 and TRBJ2-3; 11 bases agree with TRBD2. Germline CDR1 and CDR2: LGHNA and YSLEER. The CDR3 spans 19 residues. The V segment lost 0 bases and the J segment 2 bases; nucleotides outside the gene matches: 10. The CDR3 bases are TGCGCCAGCAGCCAAGATTCCCCCCCTAGCGGGGGGTCCACAGATACGCAGTATTTT. This codes for CASSQDSPPSGGSTDTQYF.

This clonotype was seen at least ten times. This chain uses TRBV4-1 with TRBJ1-2; 7 bases line up with TRBD1. The CDR3 extends over 16 amino acids. V trimming: 3 bases; J trimming: 0 bases; junction bases outside the gene matches: 7. Germline V gene data show CDR1 as MGHRA and CDR2 as YSYEKL. CDR3 bases: TGCGCCAGCAGCCATTCTTCCGGGACAGCTAACTATGGCTACACCTTC. This gives the protein CASSHSSGTANYGYTF.

This chain uses TRBV3-1 with TRBJ1-1, with D maybe TRBD1 (5 bases). The CDR3 contains 15 residues. Germline CDR1 is LGHDT and CDR2 is YNNKEL (reference sequence). V dropped 0 bases and J dropped 3 bases, with 11 bases sitting between them. The CDR3 DNA follows: TGTGCCAGCAGCCAAGAAGCGGGGGTTTACACTGAAGCTTTCTTT. It translates to CASSQEAGVYTEAFF.

This clonotype was found a few times. The V call is TRBV7-2, the J call TRBJ2-3; 9 bases agree with TRBD2. The CDR3 length is 18 residues. Trimming removed 3 bases from V and 4 bases from J; junction bases left unmatched: 14. The germline CDR1 and CDR2 sequences are SGHTA and FQGNSA. Here the CDR3 DNA reads TGTGCCAGCAGCTTCAATCCCCAGCGGGGGGTTTCAGCAGATACGCAGTATTTT. Translated, it gives CASSFNPQRGVSADTQYF.

The V and J genes are TRBV7-9 and TRBJ1-5; the D is unclear. Trimming took off 1 base at V and 10 bases at J, with 8 bases between the two ends. The CDR3 is 12 residues long. The germline V gene has CDR1 SEHNR and CDR2 FQNEAQ (reference sequence). The CDR3 DNA is TGTGCCAGCAGCTTAGGCGGGCCTCCCCAGCATTTT. It codes for CASSLGGPPQHF.

V and J are TRBV12-3 or TRBV12-4 and TRBJ2-1; D is undetermined. The CDR3 length is 15 residues. V lost 2 bases, J lost 7 bases, and 15 bases lay in between. CDR3 loop: CASSLMALRVNEQFF. DNA of the CDR3: TGTGCCAGCAGTTTAATGGCTCTCCGTGTGAATGAGCAGTTCTTC.

Many counts were recorded for this clonotype. The chain employs TRBV5-1 and TRBJ2-5; TRBD1 agrees at 7 bases. The V segment lost 4 bases and the J segment 2 bases; nucleotides outside the gene matches: 14. From germline, CDR1 is SGHRS and CDR2 YFSETQ. There are 17 residues in the CDR3. The CDR3 nucleotides read TGCGCCAGCAGCCCACTGTTAAGGACAGGCGGACAAGAGACCCAGTACTTC. This translates into CASSPLLRTGGQETQYF.

This clonotype was seen at least ten times. This rearrangement joins TRBV5-1 to TRBJ2-3; TRBD2 might be the D (6 bases). CDR3 length: 15 amino acids. Germline loops: CDR1 SGHRS, CDR2 YFSETQ. V gave up 0 bases and J gave up 1 base, with 9 bases separating them. The CDR3: CASSLVPGGTDTQYF. The DNA for the CDR3 is TGCGCCAGCAGCTTGGTTCCGGGGGGCACAGATACGCAGTATTTT. The complete variable domain, with remaining parts taken from reference TRBV5-1 and TRBJ2-3, reads KAGVTQTPRYLIKTRGQQVTLSCSPISGHRSVSWYQQTPGQGLQFLFEYFSETQRNKGNFPGRFSGRQFSNSRSEMNVSTLELGDSALYLCASSLVPGGTDTQYFGPGTRLTVL.

This rearrangement joins TRBV11-3 to TRBJ2-3; D ambiguous. The CDR3 consists of 18 residues. Trimming left V 1 base short and J 4 bases short, with 21 bases between. Germline CDR1 is SGHNT and CDR2 is YENEEA. The CDR3 DNA reads as TGTGCCAGCAGCTTAGGCCAACCCTGGACCGTCGAGGCAGATACGCAGTATTTT. It encodes CASSLGQPWTVEADTQYF. Supplemented by reference TRBV11-3 and TRBJ2-3, the full variable domain reads EAGVVQSPRYKIIEKKQPVAFWCNPISGHNTLYWYLQNLGQGPELLIRYENEEAVDDSQLPKDRFSAERLKGVDSTLKIQPAELGDSAVYLCASSLGQPWTVEADTQYFGPGTRLTVL.

This clonotype was seen ten or more times. The J gene is TRBJ1-1, the V gene TRBV7-3; 9 bases line up with TRBD1. The V gene end was trimmed by 5 bases and the J gene end by 1 base; junction bases not matched to a gene: 5. The CDR3 length is 15 residues. The germline CDR1 and CDR2 sequences are SGHTA and FQGTGA. The CDR3 nucleotides are TGTGCCAGCAGCCCGAGGACAGGGGAGAACACTGAAGCTTTCTTT. It is translated as CASSPRTGENTEAFF.

This clonotype turned up a few times. V is TRBV9 and J is TRBJ2-5; D call uncertain. V was trimmed by 0 bases and J by 5 bases, leaving 11 bases between them. The germline V gene has CDR1 SGDLS and CDR2 YYNGEE. CDR3 length equals 14 residues. CDR3: CASSVAGHRETQYF. The CDR3 nucleotides read TGTGCCAGCAGCGTAGCGGGCCACCGGGAGACCCAGTACTTC.

In this sample, this clonotype turned up many times. The chain employs TRBV7-2 and TRBJ1-5, with 7 bases identical to TRBD1. The germline V gene has CDR1 SGHTA and CDR2 FQGNSA. V gave up 1 base and J gave up 11 bases; unmatched junction bases: 5. The CDR3 runs 13 residues. In DNA form, the CDR3 reads TGTGCCAGCAGCTTAGGTCAGGGGGGGGCCCAGCATTTT. Translating it yields CASSLGQGGAQHF.

The CDR3 loop is CSASPFSGVPNNEQFF. CDR3 nucleotide sequence: TGCAGTGCTAGTCCCTTTAGCGGGGTACCGAACAATGAGCAGTTCTTC. The chain links TRBV20-1 to TRBJ2-1, with 8 positions matching TRBD2. CDR3 length equals 16 residues. V shed 3 bases, J shed 5 bases, and the junction held 12 bases outside the gene matches. The germline V gene encodes CDR1 DFQATT and CDR2 SNEGSKA (reference sequence).